This is a list of T cell receptor beta chains from one sample in a study of beta chain features in type 1 diabetes. Profiling relied on immunoSEQ multiplex PCR, and the TCRdb table lists in-frame clones only, not all of them. The top ten clones hold roughly 0.99% of a sample with roughly 300,000 clones, around 9% of them seen once. The sequenced sample was central memory CD4+ T cells from blood. Source of these receptors: a man aged 30 to 45 with type 1 diabetes. Each CDR3 is given with its conserved first and last residue. D genes are given only for firm matches. Size tells how often a clone was seen (once, few, many) or the class of an expanded clone, and some rows leave it out.

V gene,clone size,D gene,J gene,CDR3 protein,CDR3 DNA
TRBV5-1,few,.,TRBJ1-1,CASSLAMGGSTEAFF,TGCGCCAGCAGCTTGGCCATGGGTGGGAGCACTGAAGCTTTCTTT
TRBV5-1,.,.,TRBJ2-2,CASSLMGSGELFF,TGCGCCAGCAGCTTGATGGGCTCCGGGGAGCTGTTTTTT
TRBV25-1,.,.,TRBJ1-1,CASSDGVWTEAFF,TGTGCCAGCAGTGACGGGGTCTGGACTGAAGCTTTCTTT
TRBV5-1,.,TRBD2,TRBJ2-5,CASSLATGGPEETQYF,TGCGCCAGCAGCTTGGCCACGGGGGGGCCTGAGGAGACCCAGTACTTC
TRBV5-1,.,.,TRBJ2-1,CASKPNGFQNEQFF,TGCGCCAGCAAACCGAACGGGTTTCAGAACGAGCAGTTCTTC
TRBV10-3,.,.,TRBJ2-2,CAISESNPAGNTGELFF,TGTGCCATCAGTGAGTCGAATCCAGCGGGGAACACCGGGGAGCTGTTTTTT
TRBV29-1,.,.,TRBJ1-6,CSVDGGRRLYNSPLHF,TGCAGCGTTGATGGAGGCAGGAGGCTATATAATTCACCCCTCCACTTT
TRBV4-3,.,.,TRBJ1-6,CASSQRPDNNSPLHF,TGCGCCAGCAGCCAGAGACCGGATAATAATTCACCCCTCCACTTT
TRBV6-5,.,.,TRBJ1-2,CASSWGAQIAYGYTF,TGTGCCAGCTCGTGGGGCGCTCAAATAGCGTATGGCTACACCTTC
TRBV6-5,few,.,TRBJ1-6,CASSPTGDYNSPLHF,TGTGCCAGCAGCCCCACTGGCGACTATAATTCACCCCTCCACTTT
TRBV11-2,few,TRBD1,TRBJ2-5,CASSYGQGLKTQYF,TGTGCCAGCAGCTACGGACAGGGACTCAAGACCCAGTACTTC
TRBV18,few,.,TRBJ1-2,CASSPPGIAYGYTF,TGTGCCAGCTCACCACCGGGGATCGCCTATGGCTACACCTTC
TRBV21-1,.,.,TRBJ1-2,CASSKPWGVNYGYTF,TGTGCCAGCAGCAAACCCTGGGGGGTTAACTATGGCTACACCTTC
TRBV4-3,many,.,TRBJ2-1,CASSLSGSYNEQFF,TGCGCCAGCAGCCTGAGCGGATCCTACAATGAGCAGTTCTTC
TRBV2,.,.,TRBJ1-4,CASRVGDVNEKLFF,TGTGCCAGCAGAGTCGGCGACGTAAATGAAAAACTGTTTTTT
TRBV7-8,.,.,TRBJ1-2,CASSQTTAAQSYTF,TGTGCCAGCAGTCAAACGACAGCCGCGCAGAGCTACACCTTC
TRBV29-1,.,.,TRBJ1-3,CSAVGGSGNTIYF,TGCAGCGCCGTGGGAGGCTCTGGAAACACCATATATTTT
TRBV9,few,.,TRBJ2-3,CASSVIDSGSDTQYF,TGTGCCAGCAGCGTAATCGATTCCGGATCAGATACGCAGTATTTT
TRBV9,.,.,TRBJ1-2,CASSSPTGNNYGYTF,TGTGCCAGCAGCTCCCCAACAGGGAATAACTATGGCTACACCTTC
TRBV10-2,.,.,TRBJ1-5,CASSEYAGHQPQHF,TGCGCCAGCAGTGAGTATGCAGGGCATCAGCCCCAGCATTTT
TRBV15,.,.,TRBJ2-3,CATTRGLLSDTQYF,TGTGCCACCACCAGGGGACTACTATCAGATACGCAGTATTTT
TRBV6-1,.,TRBD2,TRBJ2-3,CASSETSGGAADTQYF,TGTGCCAGCAGTGAAACTAGCGGGGGGGCCGCAGATACGCAGTATTTT
TRBV18,.,.,TRBJ1-4,CASSPVSGSPSEKLFF,TGTGCCAGCTCACCTGTGTCGGGTAGTCCGAGTGAAAAACTGTTTTTT
TRBV7-2,.,TRBD2,TRBJ2-5,CASERGIGETQYF,TGTGCCAGCGAGCGGGGAATAGGAGAGACCCAGTACTTC
TRBV6-5,.,.,TRBJ2-7,CASRPTDSLYEQYF,TGTGCCAGCAGACCTACGGACAGTCTCTACGAGCAGTACTTC
TRBV28,.,.,TRBJ1-6,CASSRRRGESPLHF,TGTGCCAGCAGCCGGCGGAGGGGAGAATCACCCCTCCACTTT
TRBV27,many,TRBD1,TRBJ2-7,CASSSMGTGSYEQYF,TGTGCCAGCAGTTCAATGGGGACAGGGTCCTACGAGCAGTACTTC
TRBV5-1,.,TRBD1,TRBJ1-2,CASSSQGAPGYGYTF,TGCGCCAGCAGCTCACAGGGGGCGCCTGGCTATGGCTACACCTTC
TRBV7-9,few,TRBD1,TRBJ1-4,CASSRSDRVPEKLFF,TGTGCCAGCAGTCGCAGTGACAGGGTACCTGAAAAACTGTTTTTT
TRBV4-2,.,.,TRBJ2-1,CASSKSDGNEQFF,TGTGCCAGCAGCAAAAGCGACGGGAATGAGCAGTTCTTC
TRBV5-5,few,.,TRBJ2-3,CASSLVAGTDTQYF,TGTGCCAGCAGCTTGGTAGCCGGAACAGATACGCAGTATTTT
TRBV7-2,few,.,TRBJ2-1,CASSLEGEQFF,TGTGCCAGCAGCTTGGAGGGGGAGCAGTTCTTC
TRBV13,many,TRBD1,TRBJ1-2,CASSARQGESGYTF,TGTGCCAGCAGCGCAAGACAGGGAGAGAGTGGCTACACCTTC